The entry below describes one TCR beta chain. What it recognizes is unknown. This entry is derived from a study of T cell repertoires in cytomegalovirus infection. Overall study results and limits: CMV carriers having the relevant HLA were flagged by cumulative public TCR beta family frequency.

The germline V gene has CDR1 SGHNT and CDR2 YYREEE (reference sequence). V lost 2 bases and J 4 bases, leaving 15 bases between the germline ends. CDR3 length: 15 residues. TCRdb processed the reads anew with MiXCR; each CDR3 protein has one entry. The sample holds hundreds of thousands of distinct CDR3 sequences, about 42% seen once. This receptor was obtained from a human donor in good health (CMV status not recorded). Some clones in this sample may be carry-over from other donors' samples. Sample: cultured PBMCs, taken from culture after CMV antigen stimulation. This chain links TRBV5-4 with TRBJ2-5; D is perhaps TRBD2 (6 bases). CDR3 sequence reads: CASSLPGTGGETQYF. CDR3 DNA sequence: TGTGCCAGCAGCTTACCCGGGACTGGGGGAGAGACCCAGTACTTC. The entire variable domain, with the rest obtained from reference TRBV5-4 and TRBJ2-5, is as follows: ETGVTQSPTHLIKTRGQQVTLRCSSQSGHNTVSWYQQALGQGPQFIFQYYREEENGRGNFPPRFSGLQFPNYSSELNVNALELDDSALYLCASSLPGTGGETQYFGPGTRLLVL.